These 18 T cell receptor beta chains share one sample of origin, sequenced in a study of T-cell reconstitution after alpha-beta-depleted transplantation in children. The TCRbeta library was prepared with unique molecular identifiers. TCRdb reprocessed the PCR reads with MiXCR, giving one entry per CDR3 protein. The table lists about 1,000,000 distinct CDR3 sequences, around 30% of them singletons, with about 28% in the top ten. This specimen consisted of PBMCs, mostly from graft donor cells, obtained 360 days after TCRalphabeta/CD19-depleted stem cell transplant. The origin of the receptors is a boy less than two years old who had a stem cell transplant for SCID, so the T cells may come from the graft donor.

This clonotype showed up just a few times. The chain joins TRBV6-2 or TRBV6-3 to TRBJ1-1; D remains ambiguous. Trimming removed 6 bases from V and 0 bases from J, with 8 bases in between. Per germline, CDR1 MNHEY and CDR2 SVGEGT. The CDR3 loop spans 13 amino acids. DNA for the CDR3: TGTGCCAGCAGGACATTTATGAACACTGAAGCTTTCTTT. Translated, it gives CASRTFMNTEAFF.

This clonotype has a handful of counts. CDR3 in amino acids: CASSLDSASSSYNEQFF. The CDR3 DNA reads TGTGCCAGCAGCTTGGACAGTGCTAGCTCGTCCTACAATGAGCAGTTCTTC. The chain uses TRBV5-5 and TRBJ2-1, with TRBD2 as a possible D gene (5 bases). Trimming pared 0 bases from V and 1 base from J, leaving 14 bases between. CDR1 SGHKS and CDR2 YYEKEE come from the germline V gene (reference sequence). This CDR3 has 17 amino acids.

The CDR3 region has the DNA TGCAGCGTTGGACAGGGATGGACCCGGGACACAGATACGCAGTATTTT. Translation: CSVGQGWTRDTDTQYF. The gene calls are TRBV29-1 and TRBJ2-3; the match to TRBD1 covers 7 bases. Germline V gene data show CDR1 as SQVTM and CDR2 as ANQGSEA. With 4 bases clipped from V and 2 bases from J, the junction kept 12 bases outside the gene matches. The CDR3 covers 16 residues.

The DNA of the CDR3 is TGCAGCGTTGCCACTAACTATGGCTACACCTTC. Translated, it gives CSVATNYGYTF. This chain joins TRBV29-1 and TRBJ1-2; no clear D. Deletions cut 4 bases from V and 0 bases from J, with 3 bases between. Looked up from germline, CDR1 is SQVTM and CDR2 is ANQGSEA. CDR3 size: 11 residues.

This clonotype was counted only a few times. The rearrangement joins TRBV20-1 to TRBJ2-1; D gene uncertain. Between the trimmed V and J ends, which lost 0 bases and 4 bases, there was a span of 7 bases. Germline V CDR1 and CDR2: DFQATT, SNEGSKA (reference sequence). The CDR3 runs 13 residues. The CDR3 sequence: CSARDFRYNEQFF. The CDR3, as DNA: TGCAGTGCTAGAGATTTCAGATACAATGAGCAGTTCTTC.

The genes are TRBV12-3 or TRBV12-4 and TRBJ2-2; TRBD1 matches at 10 bases. CDR3 length: 17 amino acids. The J segment lost 4 bases and the V segment lost 5 bases, leaving 10 bases of the junction unmatched. This CDR3 is CASSSKRQGASTGELFF. The CDR3 DNA reads as TGTGCCAGCAGTAGTAAACGACAGGGGGCTAGCACCGGGGAGCTGTTTTTT.

This clonotype was seen more than once but under ten times. J is TRBJ2-1 and V is TRBV12-3 or TRBV12-4; TRBD2 matches 8 bases. V shed 3 bases and J 9 bases; nucleotides not matched to a gene: 7. The CDR3 consists of 14 residues. The CDR3 coding sequence is TGTGCCAGCAGTTTTGTTAGCGGGGCTGCTGAGCAGTTCTTC. As protein: CASSFVSGAAEQFF.

The rearrangement links TRBV4-3 to TRBJ1-2; D is unclear. Germline assignment: CDR1 LGHNA and CDR2 YSLEER. With 4 bases removed from V and 4 bases from J, the gap between germline ends came to 13 bases. The CDR3 spans 14 residues. The CDR3 protein is CASSLLDRGYGYTF. The DNA of the CDR3 is TGCGCCAGCAGCCTTCTTGACCGGGGCTATGGCTACACCTTC.

This clonotype was recorded a few times. V gene TRBV12-3 or TRBV12-4 combines with J gene TRBJ1-1, with D unresolved. The CDR3 sequence is 12 residues long. V lost 1 base to trimming and J lost 11 bases, with 11 bases between them. The DNA for the CDR3 is TGTGCCAGCAGTTTAGTAGGGCAAACGGCTTTCTTT. Amino acid sequence: CASSLVGQTAFF.

This clonotype was counted a few times. The chain uses TRBV5-1 and TRBJ1-1; D unresolved. V shed 1 base and J shed 3 bases, with 16 bases lying between them. Germline V lookup: CDR1 SGHRS, CDR2 YFSETQ. This CDR3 region has 16 residues. The CDR3 reads CASSLWVGRPDTEAFF. The DNA of the CDR3 is TGCGCCAGCAGCTTGTGGGTAGGGAGACCCGACACTGAAGCTTTCTTT.

The V gene is TRBV5-1, the J gene TRBJ1-2; TRBD1 agrees at 8 bases. Germline CDR1 SGHRS, CDR2 YFSETQ. The CDR3 loop spans 13 amino acids. J lost 8 bases, V lost 3 bases, and 6 bases had no gene match. CDR3 nucleotide sequence: TGCGCCAGCAGCTCCTTGGACAGGGACGGCTACACCTTC. Amino acid sequence: CASSSLDRDGYTF.

This clonotype has a count of ten or more. The genes are TRBV5-1 and TRBJ2-3; 9 bases agree with TRBD1. CDR1 SGHRS and CDR2 YFSETQ come from the germline V gene. Unmatched junction bases numbered 7, after V lost 4 bases and J lost 4 bases. CDR3 length: 15 residues. CDR3 protein: CASSPGQGRPDTQYF. The CDR3 DNA sequence: TGCGCCAGCAGCCCAGGACAGGGGAGGCCAGATACGCAGTATTTT.

The chain joins TRBV7-2 to TRBJ2-7; D possibly corresponds to TRBD1 (6 bases). Trimming left V 5 bases short and J 2 bases short, with 16 bases between. The CDR3 contains 15 residues. CDR1 is SGHTA and CDR2 is FQGNSA in the germline V gene. CDR3 DNA sequence: TGTGCCAGCAGCCTAACCCGGGACAAAGCCTACGAGCAGTACTTC. This sequence encodes CASSLTRDKAYEQYF. Combining the CDR3 with reference TRBV7-2 and TRBJ2-7 gives the whole variable domain GAGVSQSPSNKVTEKGKDVELRCDPISGHTALYWYRQSLGQGLEFLIYFQGNSAPDKSGLPSDRFSAERTGGSVSTLTIQRTQQEDSAVYLCASSLTRDKAYEQYFGPGTRLTVT.

The chain is built from TRBV13 and TRBJ2-1; 7 bases map to TRBD2. The CDR3 runs 15 residues. V gave up 5 bases and J gave up 3 bases; unmatched junction bases: 7. Germline CDR1 PRHDT, CDR2 FYEKMQ (reference sequence). The CDR3 nucleotides are TGTGCCAGCAGCCTAAAAGCGGGGAACTACAATGAGCAGTTCTTC. This encodes CASSLKAGNYNEQFF. Looking up the rest from reference TRBV13 and TRBJ2-1 gives the full variable domain: AAGVIQSPRHLIKEKRETATLKCYPIPRHDTVYWYQQGPGQDPQFLISFYEKMQSDKGSIPDRFSAQQFSDYHSELNMSSLELGDSALYFCASSLKAGNYNEQFFGPGTRLTVL.

V and J are TRBV28 and TRBJ2-7; D ambiguous. The CDR3 is 14 amino acids. V dropped 2 bases and J dropped 2 bases, with 10 bases sitting between them. Germline V gene sequence: CDR1 MDHEN, CDR2 SYDVKM. CDR3 sequence: CASSLQAVTYEQYF. The CDR3, as DNA: TGTGCCAGCAGTTTACAGGCGGTAACCTACGAGCAGTACTTC.

The V gene is TRBV6-2 or TRBV6-3, the J gene TRBJ2-7, with 12 bases lining up with TRBD2. Trimming at V came to 6 bases and at J to 3 bases, leaving 9 bases not matched to a gene. Looked up from germline, CDR1 is MNHEY and CDR2 is SVGEGT. CDR3 length equals 16 residues. CDR3 amino acids: CASSHQRLAGVYEQYF. The CDR3 DNA reads as TGTGCCAGCAGCCATCAGCGACTAGCGGGGGTCTACGAGCAGTACTTC.

This chain uses TRBV20-1 with TRBJ2-1, with 11 positions matching TRBD2. The CDR3 consists of 16 residues. Germline V gives CDR1 DFQATT, CDR2 SNEGSKA (reference sequence). With 0 bases clipped from V and 7 bases from J, the junction kept 8 bases outside the gene matches. The CDR3 sequence is CSARDHIAGGDNEQFF. CDR3 nucleotides: TGCAGTGCTAGAGATCATATAGCGGGGGGGGATAATGAGCAGTTCTTC.

The chain has TRBV7-6 and TRBJ2-5; possible D gene TRBD1, 6 bases. The CDR3 runs 15 residues. From germline, CDR1 is SGHVS and CDR2 FNYEAQ. V was pared by 4 bases and J by 5 bases, with 17 bases between. The CDR3 region has the DNA TGTGCCAGCAGCTACTATACAGGGTTGAGTGAGACCCAGTACTTC. Encoded protein: CASSYYTGLSETQYF.